This T cell receptor beta chain originates from a study of metastatic and nonmetastatic thyroid tumors. The study, taken as a whole, reports: Malignant thyroid tumors reportedly had TCR beta diversity that was significantly higher than in benign nodules, in blood and tumor.

Patients were all untreated before their thyroid surgery. This CDR3 region has 15 residues. Germline lookup yields CDR1 SGHAT and CDR2 FQNNGV. Trimming removed 0 bases at V and 2 bases at J, with 8 bases between. This clone has ten or more counts. Its antigen is not identified. In the authors' methods: Between-group CDR3 differences, defined by clinicopathological status, yielded a distant-metastasis classifier for papillary thyroid cancer. TCRdb re-called the PCR reads with MiXCR. Here the V and J calls rest on TCRdb's processing, not on the authors' analysis. Of over 20,000 clones listed, 11% are singletons.

This clonotype was sampled from a female donor with papillary thyroid cancer or a benign thyroid nodule (not recorded which). Some clones in this sample may be carry-over from other donors' samples. Sequenced sample: blood. The gene calls are TRBV11-2 and TRBJ2-1; D assignment may be TRBD1 or TRBD2 (6 bases each). In nucleotides, the CDR3 is TGTGCCAGCAGCTTAGAAGGGGGGACCTACAATGAGCAGTTCTTC. Translating gives CASSLEGGTYNEQFF. Filled out from reference TRBV11-2 and TRBJ2-1, the complete variable domain reads EAGVAQSPRYKIIEKRQSVAFWCNPISGHATLYWYQQILGQGPKLLIQFQNNGVVDDSQLPKDRFSAERLKGVDSTLKIQPAKLEDSAVYLCASSLEGGTYNEQFFGPGTRLTVL.